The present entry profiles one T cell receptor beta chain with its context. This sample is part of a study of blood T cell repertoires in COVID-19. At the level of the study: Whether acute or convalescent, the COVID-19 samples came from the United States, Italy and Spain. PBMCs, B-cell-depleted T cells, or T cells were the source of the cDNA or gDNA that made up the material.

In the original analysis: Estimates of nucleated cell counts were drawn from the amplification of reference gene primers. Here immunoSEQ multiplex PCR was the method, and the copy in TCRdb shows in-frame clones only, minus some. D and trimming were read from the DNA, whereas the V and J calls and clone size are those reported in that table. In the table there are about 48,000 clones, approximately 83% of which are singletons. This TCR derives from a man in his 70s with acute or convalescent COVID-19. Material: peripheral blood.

The DNA of the CDR3 is TGCAGCGTGGGCTCCGGGACAGAGAACACTGAAGCTTTCTTT. It yields the protein CSVGSGTENTEAFF. The V call is TRBV29-1, the J call TRBJ1-1; 7 bases match TRBD1. CDR3 length equals 14 residues. CDR1 is SQVTM, CDR2 ANQGSEA, per germline. J gave up 1 base and V 6 bases, and 8 bases lay outside the gene matches. The complete variable domain, with remaining parts taken from reference TRBV29-1 and TRBJ1-1, reads SAVISQKPSRDICQRGTSLTIQCQVDSQVTMMFWYRQQPGQSLTLIATANQGSEATYESGFVIDKFPISRPNLTFSTLTVSNMSPEDSSIYLCSVGSGTENTEAFFGQGTRLTVV.